The clone carrying this T cell receptor (beta chain) was counted at least ten times. The V gene lost 5 bases and the J gene lost 5 bases, with 15 bases spanning the gap. The CDR3 consists of 14 residues. The V gene's germline CDR1 is DFQATT and CDR2 SNEGSKA (reference sequence). The sample comes from a study of CD8+CD57+ T cells in acquired aplastic anemia. An expansion of CD8+CD57+ cells by flow cytometry had been shown in patients chosen for sequencing. Prior therapy had not been administered to any patient at the time of blood sampling. TCR beta VDJ combinations and CDR3 sequences were profiled from genomic DNA. TCRdb passed the reads through MiXCR, listing each CDR3 protein once. The repertoire has around 170,000 distinct CDR3 sequences, under 55% of them found once; the top ten carry about 8.8%.

This clonotype originated in a human donor with aplastic anemia. The source material was sorted CD4+, CD8+, or CD8+CD57+ T cells (not recorded which) from PBMCs. The chain links TRBV20-1 to TRBJ1-4; no firm D call. In nucleotides, the CDR3 is TGCAGTGCTTATCCCCCCCCTAACAATGAAAAACTGTTTTTT. Protein product: CSAYPPPNNEKLFF.